These 10 T cell receptor beta chains were sequenced from one sample in a study of shared T cell receptors in the human thymus. Profiling relied on immunoSEQ multiplex PCR, and the TCRdb table lists in-frame clones only, not all of them. The sample contains almost 550,000 clones, about 84% of which appear only once. The same specimen was also included in a second study, on human thymus T cells.

The sequenced sample consisted of thymocytes. These receptors originate from a boy in the first two years of life with a congenital heart defect.

The chain carries TRBV4-1 and TRBJ2-2, with 11 bases that match TRBD2. CDR3 length equals 19 residues. Germline V gene lookup returns CDR1 MGHRA and CDR2 YSYEKL. V dropped 0 bases and J dropped 3; count of bases not matched to a gene: 9. CDR3 sequence (DNA): TGCGCCAGCAGCCAAGACGGAGCTAGCGGGAGGTGGGACACCGGGGAGCTGTTTTTT. It translates to CASSQDGASGRWDTGELFF.

This clone was observed a few times. This chain joins TRBV19 and TRBJ2-7; 7 bases map to TRBD2. CDR3 length: 14 residues. Trimming cost V 1 base and J 5 bases; bases outside gene matches: 5. Looked up from germline, CDR1 is LNHDA and CDR2 is SQIVND (reference sequence). The CDR3 protein is CASSIGGRRNEQYF. CDR3 nucleotides: TGTGCCAGTAGTATAGGCGGGAGACGAAACGAGCAGTACTTC.

The gene calls are TRBV4-1 and TRBJ2-3; possible D gene TRBD2, 6 bases. Per the germline V gene, CDR1 is MGHRA and CDR2 is YSYEKL. This CDR3 comprises 15 residues. Trimming removed 0 bases from V and 0 bases from J, with 7 bases in between. CDR3 nucleotides: TGCGCCAGCAGCCAAGATGGGACTAGCACAGATACGCAGTATTTT. Residues: CASSQDGTSTDTQYF.

The V and J genes are TRBV6-5 and TRBJ1-2; weak D call: TRBD1 (5 bases). The CDR3 totals 16 residues. Germline-derived CDR1 and CDR2 are MNHEY and SVGAGI. V shed 0 bases and J shed 3 bases, with 14 bases lying between them. The CDR3 DNA reads TGTGCCAGCAGTTACTCGAGTACCAGGGCGGACTATGGCTACACCTTC. Translating gives CASSYSSTRADYGYTF.

This chain uses TRBV9 with TRBJ1-2; maybe TRBD1 (6 bases). Deletions cut 3 bases from V and 2 bases from J, with 8 bases between. Germline V CDR1 and CDR2: SGDLS, YYNGEE. This CDR3 has 13 amino acids. The CDR3 coding sequence is TGTGCCAGCAGCGCAGACAGGAACTATGGCTACACCTTC. Translation: CASSADRNYGYTF.

The chain recombines TRBV9 with TRBJ2-7; TRBD2 matches 15 bases. The CDR3 is 17 amino acids. Per the germline V gene, CDR1 is SGDLS and CDR2 is YYNGEE. With 3 bases clipped from V and 2 bases from J, the junction kept 6 bases outside the gene matches. The CDR3 sequence is CASSAGTSGRLTYEQYF. The CDR3 nucleotides are TGTGCCAGCAGCGCCGGGACTAGCGGGAGGTTGACCTACGAGCAGTACTTC. The full variable domain, with the rest looked up from reference TRBV9 and TRBJ2-7, is DSGVTQTPKHLITATGQRVTLRCSPRSGDLSVYWYQQSLDQGLQFLIQYYNGEERAKGNILERFSAQQFPDLHSELNLSSLELGDSALYFCASSAGTSGRLTYEQYFGPGTRLTVT.

The chain recombines TRBV7-9 with TRBJ1-2; D might be TRBD1 (6 bases). The CDR3 runs to 13 residues. V lost 5 bases to trimming and J lost 8 bases, with 15 bases between them. Germline V gene lookup returns CDR1 SEHNR and CDR2 FQNEAQ (reference sequence). CDR3: CASSLNRARGYTF. As DNA, the CDR3 is TGTGCCAGCAGCCTTAACAGGGCGAGGGGCTACACCTTC.

The chain combines TRBV29-1 with TRBJ1-3; 7 nucleotides line up with TRBD1. After removal of 2 bases from V and 4 bases from J, the junction contained 5 bases not matched to a gene. The CDR3 totals 14 residues. Germline V gene data show CDR1 as SQVTM and CDR2 as ANQGSEA. DNA for the CDR3: TGCAGCGTTGAATTTCAGGGGGACGGAAACACCATATATTTT. This sequence encodes CSVEFQGDGNTIYF.

The chain recombines TRBV5-4 with TRBJ1-2, with D possibly being TRBD1 (6 bases). V lost 4 bases and J 4 bases, leaving 20 bases between the germline ends. The CDR3 totals 16 residues. Germline loops: CDR1 SGHNT, CDR2 YYREEE (reference sequence). The CDR3 loop is CASSPFPGLGAYGYTF. The CDR3 bases are TGTGCCAGCAGCCCGTTCCCAGGGCTGGGGGCCTATGGCTACACCTTC.

The count of this clone is one. The chain uses TRBV5-1 and TRBJ2-3, with a tentative D call TRBD2 (6 bases). V was pared by 0 bases and J by 6 bases, with 11 bases between. The CDR3 extends over 14 amino acids. Germline V gives CDR1 SGHRS, CDR2 YFSETQ. CDR3 amino acids: CASSLGDSPDTQYF. The CDR3 DNA sequence: TGCGCCAGCAGCTTGGGGGACTCTCCGGATACGCAGTATTTT. The full variable domain, with the rest looked up from reference TRBV5-1 and TRBJ2-3, is KAGVTQTPRYLIKTRGQQVTLSCSPISGHRSVSWYQQTPGQGLQFLFEYFSETQRNKGNFPGRFSGRQFSNSRSEMNVSTLELGDSALYLCASSLGDSPDTQYFGPGTRLTVL.